This T cell receptor (beta chain) comes out of a study of PD-L1 blockade in urothelial cancer. Study-level information: Patients with male sex and bladder-origin urothelial cancer accounted for about 85% of the roughly 30 enrolled. Earlier, patients had received 0 to 3 chemotherapy regimens.

Sequencing used immunoSEQ multiplex PCR; TCRdb keeps in-frame clones, though not all of them. The sample includes more than 90,000 clones, around 86% of them seen just once. Time point given: pretreatment peripheral blood. Patients' cancers were locally advanced or metastatic urothelial carcinomas. The CDR3 totals 13 residues. V was cut by 4 bases and J by 4 bases, with 7 bases left in between. Germline CDR1 is LNHDA and CDR2 is SQIVND (reference sequence). Sequencing used PBMCs, obtained around atezolizumab (anti-PD-L1) treatment. The chain combines TRBV19 with TRBJ2-2; no clear D. The TCR originated in a man between 60 and 75 years old with urothelial cancer. The CDR3: CASSNQITGELFF. CDR3 coding DNA: TGTGCCAGTAGTAACCAGATCACCGGGGAGCTGTTTTTT.